The 19 T cell receptor beta chains below come from one sample, sequenced in a study of STAT3 mutations in large granular lymphocyte leukemia. For these TCRs, the target antigens are not known. General study results and limits: Every T-LGLL patient had at least one immunodominant TCRbeta clonotype.

Assay: immunoSEQ multiplex PCR; the TCRdb copy retains only in-frame clones and omits some. Among approximately 3,800 clones listed, more than 35% were seen once. The sequencing sample was made of peripheral blood mononuclear cells. The receptors stem from a man aged 60 to 69 with T-cell large granular lymphocyte leukemia. Some clones in this sample may be carry-over from other donors' samples.

V and J are TRBV5-1 and TRBJ2-2; D is unclear. Looked up from germline, CDR1 is SGHRS and CDR2 is YFSETQ. Deletions cut 4 bases from V and 2 bases from J, with 6 bases between. The CDR3 runs to 13 residues. The CDR3 nucleotides read TGCGCCAGCAGCCGTGACAACACCGGGGAGCTGTTTTTT. Translating gives CASSRDNTGELFF.

The V gene is TRBV7-9, the J gene TRBJ2-7, with D possibly matching TRBD1 (7 bases). The CDR3 spans 12 residues. Per germline, CDR1 SEHNR and CDR2 FQNEAQ (reference sequence). V lost 5 bases and J 6 bases, leaving 11 bases between the germline ends. This chain's CDR3 is CASSQGGGEQYV. The DNA of the CDR3 is TGTGCCAGCAGCCAGGGGGGTGGCGAGCAGTACGTC.

This clone was observed a few times. The chain has TRBV27 and TRBJ1-1; D remains unclear. CDR1 and CDR2 (germline): MNHEY, SMNVEV (reference sequence). The CDR3 has 13 residues. Trimming cost V 3 bases and J 0 bases, with 5 bases left between them. CDR3 in DNA: TGTGCCAGCAGTTTGAACTTGAACACTGAAGCTTTCTTT. This encodes CASSLNLNTEAFF.

This rearrangement joins TRBV5-6 to TRBJ1-2; a weak D match, TRBD1 (5 bases). Germline lookup yields CDR1 SGHDT and CDR2 YYEEEE. This CDR3 has 14 amino acids. Deletions cut 4 bases from V and 8 bases from J, with 18 bases between. DNA of the CDR3: TGTGCCAGCAGCGTCAGGGTTGCCCTTTGGGGCTACACCTTC. Its protein product is CASSVRVALWGYTF.

The chain is built from TRBV29-1 and TRBJ2-3; D is tentatively TRBD1 or TRBD2 (6 bases each). The V gene lost 3 bases and the J gene lost 7 bases, with 14 bases spanning the gap. Per the germline V gene, CDR1 is SQVTM and CDR2 is ANQGSEA. The CDR3 contains 13 residues. The CDR3 loop reads CSVEKIGGNTQYF. DNA for the CDR3: TGCAGCGTTGAGAAGATAGGGGGGAATACGCAGTATTTT.

The V and J genes are TRBV18 and TRBJ2-3; D gene ambiguous. Germline-derived CDR1 and CDR2 are KGHSH and LQKENI. Deletions cut 4 bases from V and 2 bases from J, with 7 bases between. CDR3 length: 13 amino acids. DNA of the CDR3: TGTGCCAGCTCACAGGGAATCACAGATACGCAGTATTTT. Its protein product is CASSQGITDTQYF.

This clone was detected only a few times. This chain joins TRBV30 and TRBJ2-1, with a possible D match to TRBD2 (5 bases). The germline V and J ends were trimmed by 3 bases and 7 bases, with 10 bases remaining between them. This CDR3 spans 12 amino acids. Germline assignment: CDR1 GTSNPN and CDR2 SVGIG (reference sequence). This CDR3 is CAWSPGLNEQFF. CDR3 sequence (DNA): TGTGCCTGGAGCCCCGGACTTAATGAGCAGTTCTTC.

The chain joins TRBV5-1 to TRBJ1-1; TRBD1 might be the D (5 bases). Germline V gene sequence: CDR1 SGHRS, CDR2 YFSETQ. This CDR3 is 16 amino acids long. Between the trimmed V and J ends, which lost 2 bases and 0 bases, there was a span of 14 bases. In DNA form, the CDR3 reads TGCGCCAGCAGCTTTCGACCGGGGGGAATGAACACTGAAGCTTTCTTT. This encodes CASSFRPGGMNTEAFF. The variable domain in full, completed from reference TRBV5-1 and TRBJ1-1, reads KAGVTQTPRYLIKTRGQQVTLSCSPISGHRSVSWYQQTPGQGLQFLFEYFSETQRNKGNFPGRFSGRQFSNSRSEMNVSTLELGDSALYLCASSFRPGGMNTEAFFGQGTRLTVV.

The V call is TRBV6-5, the J call TRBJ2-5; D may be TRBD1 (5 bases). V lost 7 bases to trimming and J lost 5 bases, with 14 bases between them. Germline V lookup: CDR1 MNHEY, CDR2 SVGAGI. The CDR3 is made up of 13 amino acids. The CDR3 reads CASTSTVLETQYF. CDR3 nucleotide sequence: TGTGCCAGCACCTCGACAGTCCTTGAGACCCAGTACTTC.

This chain connects TRBV5-1 to TRBJ2-1; the D gene could be TRBD1 or TRBD2 (7 bases each). The CDR3 runs to 16 residues. Trimming took 1 base from V and 12 from J, leaving 23 bases between them. Per germline, CDR1 SGHRS and CDR2 YFSETQ. The CDR3 spells CASSLMGQGGLAPQFF. CDR3 sequence (DNA): TGCGCCAGCAGCTTGATGGGGCAGGGGGGGCTAGCCCCGCAGTTCTTC.

The V gene is TRBV5-4, the J gene TRBJ1-5, with D possibly matching TRBD1 (5 bases). V was pared by 1 base and J by 3 bases, with 8 bases between. CDR3 length: 14 amino acids. The germline CDR1 and CDR2 sequences are SGHNT and YYREEE (reference sequence). Here the CDR3 DNA reads TGTGCCAGCAGCTTGCGGGGGGTCAATCAGCCCCAGCATTTT. The encoded protein is CASSLRGVNQPQHF. Looking up the rest from reference TRBV5-4 and TRBJ1-5 gives the full variable domain: ETGVTQSPTHLIKTRGQQVTLRCSSQSGHNTVSWYQQALGQGPQFIFQYYREEENGRGNFPPRFSGLQFPNYSSELNVNALELDDSALYLCASSLRGVNQPQHFGDGTRLSIL.

V and J are TRBV5-1 and TRBJ2-3, with 8 positions matching TRBD2. The ends lost 1 base at V and 3 bases at J; junction bases unmatched: 1. Per the germline V gene, CDR1 is SGHRS and CDR2 is YFSETQ. This CDR3 is built from 14 residues. CDR3 in amino acids: CASSLPGGTDTQYF. CDR3 DNA sequence: TGCGCCAGCAGCTTGCCGGGAGGGACAGATACGCAGTATTTT.

This clone was picked up a small number of times. The chain uses TRBV13 and TRBJ2-5; the D gene is possibly TRBD1 (6 bases). Per the germline V gene, CDR1 is PRHDT and CDR2 is FYEKMQ (reference sequence). The CDR3 has 14 residues. The V and J ends lost 0 bases and 5 bases respectively, with 10 bases between them. CDR3 residues: CASSLGTGHETQYF. CDR3 DNA sequence: TGTGCCAGCAGCTTAGGTACAGGGCACGAGACCCAGTACTTC.

The rearrangement links TRBV5-4 to TRBJ2-4, with a tentative D call TRBD1 (6 bases). Trimming took 0 bases from V and 7 from J, leaving 8 bases between them. The CDR3 runs to 13 residues. Germline CDR1 is SGHNT and CDR2 is YYREEE (reference sequence). The chain's CDR3 is CASSLATGNIQYF. CDR3 bases: TGTGCCAGCAGCTTGGCTACAGGGAACATTCAGTACTTC.

This rearrangement joins TRBV6-6 to TRBJ1-2; unclear D gene. Trimming shortened V by 5 bases and J by 0 bases, and 13 bases separated the two germline ends. This CDR3 is built from 15 residues. Germline lookup yields CDR1 MNHNY and CDR2 SVGAGI (reference sequence). The CDR3 loop reads CASSPREITNYGYTF. The CDR3 DNA sequence: TGTGCCAGCAGTCCCCGGGAAATTACTAACTATGGCTACACCTTC.

The V call is TRBV12-5, the J call TRBJ1-1, with D unresolved. Germline CDR1 reads LGHNT; CDR2 reads FRNRAP. V dropped 1 base and J dropped 8 bases, with 5 bases sitting between them. The CDR3 consists of 11 residues. In DNA, the CDR3 is TGTGCTAGTGGTTTGGGAGGAGAAGCTTTCTTT. This gives the protein CASGLGGEAFF.

The rearrangement uses TRBV7-9 and TRBJ2-7; 10 bases agree with TRBD1. In germline, CDR1 is SEHNR, CDR2 FQNEAQ (reference sequence). This CDR3 contains 15 residues. The trim removed 0 bases at V and 1 base at J, leaving 0 bases unmatched. The CDR3 region has the DNA TGTGCCAGCAGCTTAGCGGGACAGGGGTCCTACGAGCAGTACTTC. Translating it yields CASSLAGQGSYEQYF.

The chain recombines TRBV25-1 with TRBJ2-1; 12 bases match TRBD2. CDR1 and CDR2 from the germline V gene are MGHDK and SYGVNS. The length of the CDR3 is 16 residues. With 3 bases clipped from V and 8 bases from J, the junction kept 8 bases outside the gene matches. The CDR3 DNA is TGTGCCAGCAGTGACCGGCGGACTAGCGGGGTCGATGAGCAGTTCTTC. Protein: CASSDRRTSGVDEQFF.

This clone was observed a few times. CDR3 sequence reads: CASSLDAQGNGYTF. The CDR3, as DNA: TGCGCCAGCAGCTTGGATGCCCAGGGTAACGGCTACACCTTC. The V gene is TRBV5-1, the J gene TRBJ1-2; D possibly corresponds to TRBD1 (5 bases). This CDR3 has 14 amino acids. Looked up from germline, CDR1 is SGHRS and CDR2 is YFSETQ. The V gene lost 0 bases and the J gene lost 8 bases, with 14 bases spanning the gap. Full variable domain (missing parts from reference TRBV5-1 and TRBJ1-2): KAGVTQTPRYLIKTRGQQVTLSCSPISGHRSVSWYQQTPGQGLQFLFEYFSETQRNKGNFPGRFSGRQFSNSRSEMNVSTLELGDSALYLCASSLDAQGNGYTFGSGTRLTVV.